The rows below give T cell receptor beta chains drawn from one sample of a study of T cell responses to AZD1222 COVID-19 vaccine. Sequencing used immunoSEQ multiplex PCR; TCRdb keeps in-frame clones, though not all of them. The sample lists around 140,000 clones, 90% to 95% seen once, with around 4.7% in the top ten. Sequencing used peripheral blood, obtained on day 0 of AZD1222 vaccination. The receptors originated from an adult in good health. Each CDR3 is given with its conserved first and last residue. Fields, in order: D gene, clone size, J gene, V gene, CDR3 protein, CDR3 DNA. D genes are given only for firm matches. A row's size may be missing; if present it is once, few, many or a size class.

TRBD1 once TRBJ1-2 TRBV6-1 CASSEFLDRAGGYTF TGTGCCAGCAGTGAATTTTTGGACAGGGCTGGTGGCTACACCTTC
NA once TRBJ2-7 TRBV2 CASSETSYEQYF TGTGCCAGCAGCGAGACTAGTTACGAGCAGTACTTC
TRBD1 NA TRBJ2-5 TRBV18 CASSPPGQYQETQYF TGTGCCAGCTCACCCCCGGGACAGTACCAAGAGACCCAGTACTTC
NA few TRBJ1-3 TRBV18 CASSASSSGNTIYF TGTGCCAGCTCAGCCTCGAGCTCTGGAAACACCATATATTTT
NA NA TRBJ1-1 TRBV5-5 CASSLMTVSTEAFF TGTGCCAGCAGCTTAATGACAGTATCGACTGAAGCTTTCTTT
NA NA TRBJ2-3 TRBV10-3 CAISNGDISTDTQYF TGTGCCATCTCCAACGGCGACATCAGCACAGATACGCAGTATTTT
NA NA TRBJ1-4 TRBV30 CAWKGALNEKLFF TGTGCCTGGAAAGGGGCTCTTAATGAAAAACTGTTTTTT
TRBD2 few TRBJ2-5 TRBV11-2 CASSGGVRETQYF TGTGCCAGCAGCGGGGGGGTTAGGGAGACCCAGTACTTC
NA NA TRBJ2-7 TRBV19 CASSISGISYEQYF TGTGCCAGTAGTATCTCCGGGATCTCCTACGAGCAGTACTTC
NA NA TRBJ1-4 TRBV30 CAWSAPQGPTNEKLFF TGTGCCTGGAGTGCCCCCCAGGGGCCAACTAATGAAAAACTGTTTTTT
NA NA TRBJ1-2 TRBV19 CASSSGGVSNYGYTF TGTGCCAGTAGTAGCGGAGGGGTATCTAACTATGGCTACACCTTC
NA NA TRBJ2-7 TRBV6-2/TRBV6-3 CASSRRGSSYEQYF TGTGCCAGCAGTCGTAGGGGTAGCTCCTACGAGCAGTACTTC
NA NA TRBJ1-2 TRBV7-9 CASSFSGLGYTF TGTGCCAGCAGCTTTTCAGGCCTCGGCTACACCTTC
TRBD2 NA TRBJ2-3 TRBV10-3 CAIGKRGGLGDTQYF TGTGCCATCGGAAAGCGGGGGGGCCTTGGAGATACGCAGTATTTT
TRBD2 once TRBJ2-1 TRBV9 CASSVGASGGTNEQFF TGTGCCAGCAGCGTAGGAGCGAGCGGGGGCACGAATGAGCAGTTCTTC
NA NA TRBJ2-7 TRBV6-2/TRBV6-3 CASSYLEGSHEQYF TGTGCCAGCAGTTACCTCGAGGGTTCCCACGAGCAGTACTTC
NA NA TRBJ1-6 TRBV5-1 CASSLEESGTTNSPLHF TGCGCCAGCAGCTTGGAGGAGTCAGGGACGACTAATTCACCCCTCCACTTT
TRBD1 NA TRBJ1-2 TRBV5-4 CASSQGQGLPNYGYTF TGTGCCAGCAGCCAGGGACAGGGCCTACCTAACTATGGCTACACCTTC
NA once TRBJ2-1 TRBV11-3 CASSLDSHEQFF TGTGCCAGCAGCTTAGACAGCCATGAGCAGTTCTTC
TRBD1 few TRBJ2-2 TRBV5-6 CASSGRTGWSGELFF TGTGCCAGCAGTGGACGGACAGGGTGGAGCGGGGAGCTGTTTTTT
NA NA TRBJ2-7 TRBV20-1 CSATRIYEQYF TGCAGTGCTACACGAATTTACGAGCAGTACTTC
TRBD1 NA TRBJ1-5 TRBV6-2/TRBV6-3 CASSYFGQGIQPQHF TGTGCCAGCAGTTACTTTGGACAGGGAATTCAGCCCCAGCATTTT